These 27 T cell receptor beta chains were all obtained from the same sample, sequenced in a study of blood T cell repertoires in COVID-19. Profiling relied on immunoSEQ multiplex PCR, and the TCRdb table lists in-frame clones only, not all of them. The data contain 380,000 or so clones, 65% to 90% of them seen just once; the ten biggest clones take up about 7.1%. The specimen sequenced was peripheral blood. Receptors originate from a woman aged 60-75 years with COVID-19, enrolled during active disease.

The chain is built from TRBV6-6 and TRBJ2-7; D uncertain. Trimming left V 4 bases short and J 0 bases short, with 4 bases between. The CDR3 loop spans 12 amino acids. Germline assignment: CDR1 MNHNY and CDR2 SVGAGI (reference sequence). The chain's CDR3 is CASSSYSYEQYF. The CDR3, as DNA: TGTGCCAGCAGTTCCTACTCCTACGAGCAGTACTTC.

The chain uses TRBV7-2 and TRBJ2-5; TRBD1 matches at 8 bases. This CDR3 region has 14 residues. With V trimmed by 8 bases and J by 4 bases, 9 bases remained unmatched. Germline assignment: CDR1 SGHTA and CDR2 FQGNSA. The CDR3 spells CASGNRGTGETQYF. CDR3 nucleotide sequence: TGTGCCAGCGGTAACAGGGGGACAGGAGAGACCCAGTACTTC.

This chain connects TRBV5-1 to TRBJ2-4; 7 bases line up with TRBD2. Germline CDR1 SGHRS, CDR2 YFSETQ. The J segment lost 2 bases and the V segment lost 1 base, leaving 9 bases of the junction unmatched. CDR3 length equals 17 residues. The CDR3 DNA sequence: TGCGCCAGCAGCTTGTCAGCCTCACTAGCGTCCAAAAACATTCAGTACTTC. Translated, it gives CASSLSASLASKNIQYF.

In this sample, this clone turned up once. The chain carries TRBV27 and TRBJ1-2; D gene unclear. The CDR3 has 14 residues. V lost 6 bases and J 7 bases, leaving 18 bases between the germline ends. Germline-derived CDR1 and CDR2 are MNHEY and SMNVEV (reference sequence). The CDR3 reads CASSWASTYRGYTF. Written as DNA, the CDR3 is TGTGCCAGCAGCTGGGCTTCCACCTACCGTGGCTACACCTTC.

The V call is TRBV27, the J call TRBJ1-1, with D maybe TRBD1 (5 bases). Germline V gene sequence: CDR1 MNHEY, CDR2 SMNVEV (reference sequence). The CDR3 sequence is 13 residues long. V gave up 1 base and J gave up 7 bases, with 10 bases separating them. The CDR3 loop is CASSLYQGLEAFF. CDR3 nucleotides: TGTGCCAGCAGTTTATACCAGGGCCTTGAAGCTTTCTTT.

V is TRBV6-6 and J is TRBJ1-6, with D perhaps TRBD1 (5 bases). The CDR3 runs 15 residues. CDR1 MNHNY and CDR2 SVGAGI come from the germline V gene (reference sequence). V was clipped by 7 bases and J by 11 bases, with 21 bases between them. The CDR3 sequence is CASTRVDYGGTPLHF. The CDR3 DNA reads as TGTGCCAGCACCCGGGTGGACTACGGGGGGACACCCCTCCACTTT.

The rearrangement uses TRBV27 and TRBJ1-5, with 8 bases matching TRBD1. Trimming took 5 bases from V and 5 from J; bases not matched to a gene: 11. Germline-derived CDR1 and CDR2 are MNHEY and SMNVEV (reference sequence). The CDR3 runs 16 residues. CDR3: CASSKEPGTGYQPQHF. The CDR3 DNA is TGTGCCAGCAGTAAAGAGCCGGGGACAGGTTATCAGCCCCAGCATTTT.

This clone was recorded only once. In DNA form, the CDR3 reads TGTGCCTGGAGCGTCCTAGGGGGATTGGAAAAACTGTTTTTT. Translation gives CAWSVLGGLEKLFF. The gene calls are TRBV30 and TRBJ1-4; possible D gene TRBD1, 6 bases. The CDR3 spans 14 residues. CDR1 and CDR2 from the germline V gene are GTSNPN and SVGIG (reference sequence). Trimming stripped 3 bases from V and 8 bases from J, with 16 bases between.

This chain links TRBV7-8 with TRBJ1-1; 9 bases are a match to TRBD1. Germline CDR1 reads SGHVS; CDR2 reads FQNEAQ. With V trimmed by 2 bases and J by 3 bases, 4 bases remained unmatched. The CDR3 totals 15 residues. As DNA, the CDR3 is TGTGCCAGCAGCTTAACAGGGGGCGCGTACACTGAAGCTTTCTTT. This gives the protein CASSLTGGAYTEAFF.

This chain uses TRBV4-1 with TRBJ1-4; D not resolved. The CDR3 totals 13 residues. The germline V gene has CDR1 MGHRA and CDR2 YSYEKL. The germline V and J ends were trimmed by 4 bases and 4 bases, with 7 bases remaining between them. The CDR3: CASSLTRNEKLFF. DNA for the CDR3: TGCGCCAGCAGCCTAACACGTAATGAAAAACTGTTTTTT.

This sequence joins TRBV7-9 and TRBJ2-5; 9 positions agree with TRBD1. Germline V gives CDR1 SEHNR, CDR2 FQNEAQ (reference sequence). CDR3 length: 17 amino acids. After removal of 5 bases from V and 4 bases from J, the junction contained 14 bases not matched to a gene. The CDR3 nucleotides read TGTGCCAGCAGCAATTCTACAGGGGGCAGATTCGGAGAGACCCAGTACTTC. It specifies CASSNSTGGRFGETQYF.

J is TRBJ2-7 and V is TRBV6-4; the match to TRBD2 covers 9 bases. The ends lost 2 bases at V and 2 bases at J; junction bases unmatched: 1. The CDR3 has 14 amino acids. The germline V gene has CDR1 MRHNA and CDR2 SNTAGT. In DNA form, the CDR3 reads TGTGCCAGCAGTGACCTAGCGGGGACCTACGAGCAGTACTTC. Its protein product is CASSDLAGTYEQYF.

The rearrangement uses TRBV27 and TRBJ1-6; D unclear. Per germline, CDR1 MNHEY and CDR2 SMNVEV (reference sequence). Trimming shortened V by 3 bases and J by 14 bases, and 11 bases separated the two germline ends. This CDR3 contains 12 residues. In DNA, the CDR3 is TGTGCCAGCAGTTTCGTCCGGGGTACCCTCCACTTT. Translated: CASSFVRGTLHF.

Here the CDR3 reads CASSYSGGRGPQHF. The CDR3 coding sequence is TGTGCCAGCAGTTACTCTGGGGGCCGAGGGCCCCAGCATTTT. The chain couples TRBV6-2 or TRBV6-3 to TRBJ1-5; maybe TRBD1 (6 bases). The CDR3 spans 14 residues. Germline V lookup: CDR1 MNHEY, CDR2 SVGEGT. V was shortened by 0 bases and J by 9 bases, with 12 bases between the two germline ends.

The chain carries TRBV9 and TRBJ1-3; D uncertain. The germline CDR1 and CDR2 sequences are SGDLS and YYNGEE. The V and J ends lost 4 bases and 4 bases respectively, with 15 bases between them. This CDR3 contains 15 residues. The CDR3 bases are TGTGCCAGCAGCCCCGATGGGTTAGCGGGAAACACCATATATTTT. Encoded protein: CASSPDGLAGNTIYF. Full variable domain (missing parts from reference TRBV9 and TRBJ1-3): DSGVTQTPKHLITATGQRVTLRCSPRSGDLSVYWYQQSLDQGLQFLIQYYNGEERAKGNILERFSAQQFPDLHSELNLSSLELGDSALYFCASSPDGLAGNTIYFGEGSWLTVV.

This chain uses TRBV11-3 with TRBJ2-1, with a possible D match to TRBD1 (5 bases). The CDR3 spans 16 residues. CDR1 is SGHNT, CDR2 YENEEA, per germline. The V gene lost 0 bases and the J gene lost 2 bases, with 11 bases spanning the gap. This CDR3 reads CASSLDSPGTYNEQFF. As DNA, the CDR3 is TGTGCCAGCAGCTTAGATTCCCCAGGGACCTACAATGAGCAGTTCTTC.

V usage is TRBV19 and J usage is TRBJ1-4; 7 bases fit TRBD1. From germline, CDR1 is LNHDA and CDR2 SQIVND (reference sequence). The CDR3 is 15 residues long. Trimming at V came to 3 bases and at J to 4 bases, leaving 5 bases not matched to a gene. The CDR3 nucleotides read TGTGCCAGTAGTATGTGGGGACAGATTAATGAAAAACTGTTTTTT. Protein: CASSMWGQINEKLFF.

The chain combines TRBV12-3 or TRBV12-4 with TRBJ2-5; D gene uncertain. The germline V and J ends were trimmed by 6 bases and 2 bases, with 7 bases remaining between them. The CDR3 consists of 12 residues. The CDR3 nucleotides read TGTGCCAGCAGCTACCTACAAGAGACCCAGTACTTC. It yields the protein CASSYLQETQYF.

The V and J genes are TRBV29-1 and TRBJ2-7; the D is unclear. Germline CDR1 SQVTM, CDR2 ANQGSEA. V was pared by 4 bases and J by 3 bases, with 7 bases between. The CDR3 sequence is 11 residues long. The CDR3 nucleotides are TGCAGCGTTGTTGTCAACTACGAGCAGTACTTC. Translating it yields CSVVVNYEQYF.

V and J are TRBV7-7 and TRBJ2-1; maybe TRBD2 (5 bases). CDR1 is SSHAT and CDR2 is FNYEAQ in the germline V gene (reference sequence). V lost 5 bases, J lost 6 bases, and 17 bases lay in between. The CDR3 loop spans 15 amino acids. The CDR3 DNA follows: TGTGCCAGCAGCCCCCTAGCTGAAATAAGCAATGAGCAGTTCTTC. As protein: CASSPLAEISNEQFF.

CDR3 protein: CASSLNHGQPETQYF. The CDR3 DNA reads as TGCGCCAGCAGCCTCAATCACGGACAGCCGGAGACCCAGTACTTC. The rearrangement joins TRBV5-1 to TRBJ2-5; possible D gene TRBD1, 6 bases. Deletions cut 4 bases from V and 5 bases from J, with 18 bases between. There are 15 residues in the CDR3. Germline CDR1 SGHRS, CDR2 YFSETQ.

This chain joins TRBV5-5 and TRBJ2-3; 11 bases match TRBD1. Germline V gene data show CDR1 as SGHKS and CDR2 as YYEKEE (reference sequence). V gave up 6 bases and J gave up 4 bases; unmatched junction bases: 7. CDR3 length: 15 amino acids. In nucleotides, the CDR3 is TGTGCCAGCACCTGGACAGGGGGCATCGCAGATACGCAGTATTTT. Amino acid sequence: CASTWTGGIADTQYF.

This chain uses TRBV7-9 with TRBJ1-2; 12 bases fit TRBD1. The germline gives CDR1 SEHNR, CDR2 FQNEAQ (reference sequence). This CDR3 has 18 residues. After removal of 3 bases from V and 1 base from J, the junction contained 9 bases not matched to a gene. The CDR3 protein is CASSFRGTGGAGNYGYTF. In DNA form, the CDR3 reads TGTGCCAGCAGCTTCAGAGGGACAGGGGGCGCGGGTAACTATGGCTACACCTTC. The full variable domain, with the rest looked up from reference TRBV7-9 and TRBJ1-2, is DTGVSQNPRHKITKRGQNVTFRCDPISEHNRLYWYRQTLGQGPEFLTYFQNEAQLEKSRLLSDRFSAERPKGSFSTLEIQRTEQGDSAMYLCASSFRGTGGAGNYGYTFGSGTRLTVV.

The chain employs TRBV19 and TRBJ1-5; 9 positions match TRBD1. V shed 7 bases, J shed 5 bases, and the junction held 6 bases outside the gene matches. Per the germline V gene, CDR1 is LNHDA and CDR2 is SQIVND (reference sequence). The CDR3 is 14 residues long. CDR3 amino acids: CASTNRDRDQPQHF. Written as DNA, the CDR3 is TGTGCCAGTACCAACAGGGACAGGGATCAGCCCCAGCATTTT.

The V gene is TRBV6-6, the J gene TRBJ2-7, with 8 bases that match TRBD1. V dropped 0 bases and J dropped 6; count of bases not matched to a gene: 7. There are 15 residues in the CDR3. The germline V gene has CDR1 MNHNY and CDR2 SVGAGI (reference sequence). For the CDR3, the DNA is TGTGCCAGCAGTTACTCGACAGGGGATACGGTCGAGCAGTACTTC. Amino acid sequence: CASSYSTGDTVEQYF.

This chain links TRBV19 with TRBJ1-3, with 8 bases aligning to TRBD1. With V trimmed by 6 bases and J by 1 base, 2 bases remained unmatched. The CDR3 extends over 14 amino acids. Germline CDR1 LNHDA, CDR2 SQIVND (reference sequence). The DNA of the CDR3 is TGTGCCAGTAGCAGACAGGGGTCTGGAAACACCATATATTTT. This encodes CASSRQGSGNTIYF.

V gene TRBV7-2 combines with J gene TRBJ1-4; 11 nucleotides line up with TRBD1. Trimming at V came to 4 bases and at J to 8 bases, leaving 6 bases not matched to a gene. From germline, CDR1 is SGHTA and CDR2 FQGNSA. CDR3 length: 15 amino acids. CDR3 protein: CASSSRTGGAEKLFF. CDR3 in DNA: TGTGCCAGCAGCTCCCGGACAGGGGGCGCCGAAAAACTGTTTTTT. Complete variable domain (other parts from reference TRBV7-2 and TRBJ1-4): GAGVSQSPSNKVTEKGKDVELRCDPISGHTALYWYRQSLGQGLEFLIYFQGNSAPDKSGLPSDRFSAERTGGSVSTLTIQRTQQEDSAVYLCASSSRTGGAEKLFFGSGTQLSVL.